The 25 T cell receptor beta chains below all came from one sample that was sequenced in a study of cytomegalovirus exposure and HLA in healthy donors. Researchers ran the PCR with 60 Vbeta and 13 Jbeta primers. Sequencing was performed with immunoSEQ multiplex PCR; in TCRdb, only in-frame clones are kept and a portion is missing. The sample has approximately 150,000 clones, 68% seen once. Sample: PBMCs. These receptors came from a woman between 18 and 29 years old in good health and CMV-seropositive.

A single count supports this clone. This chain links TRBV15 with TRBJ2-2; D is perhaps TRBD2 (6 bases). Germline CDR1 and CDR2: LNHNV and YYDKDF (reference sequence). V was shortened by 4 bases and J by 7 bases, with 16 bases between the two germline ends. The CDR3 has 15 amino acids. The CDR3 nucleotides read TGTGCCACCAGCACCTTGGGGGAGGAAGGCGGGGAGCTGTTTTTT. Residues: CATSTLGEEGGELFF.

The chain is built from TRBV6-5 and TRBJ2-7; TRBD1 matches at 11 bases. The ends lost 6 bases at V and 6 bases at J; junction bases unmatched: 7. The CDR3 is made up of 14 amino acids. Germline loops: CDR1 MNHEY, CDR2 SVGAGI. CDR3 residues: CASRPRTGGGEQYF. The DNA for the CDR3 is TGTGCCAGCAGGCCAAGGACAGGGGGCGGCGAGCAGTACTTC.

This clone was counted a few times. This rearrangement joins TRBV6-5 to TRBJ2-6; TRBD1 is a possible D gene (5 bases). V was pared by 6 bases and J by 2 bases, with 8 bases between. Germline V gene sequence: CDR1 MNHEY, CDR2 SVGAGI. The CDR3 is 14 residues long. CDR3 coding DNA: TGTGCCAGCAGGGGGCTGCCTGGGGCCAACGTCCTGACTTTC. Amino acid sequence: CASRGLPGANVLTF.

The chain has TRBV2 and TRBJ1-6; D uncertain. This CDR3 region has 12 residues. The ends were cut back, 4 bases at V and 7 bases at J, with 5 bases in the middle. The germline CDR1 and CDR2 sequences are SNHLY and FYNNEI. The CDR3 region has the DNA TGTGCCAGCAGTGGTCTGAATTCACCCCTCCACTTT. Amino acid sequence: CASSGLNSPLHF.

The gene calls are TRBV6-4 and TRBJ2-1; maybe TRBD2 (5 bases). The germline CDR1 and CDR2 sequences are MRHNA and SNTAGT. V shed 4 bases and J shed 3 bases, with 7 bases lying between them. The length of the CDR3 is 13 residues. CDR3 bases: TGTGCCAGCAGTGCCCGGGGCTACAATGAGCAGTTCTTC. As protein: CASSARGYNEQFF.

V and J are TRBV7-9 and TRBJ1-6; maybe TRBD1 (5 bases). Trimming left V 2 bases short and J 16 bases short, with 9 bases between. The CDR3 spans 11 residues. CDR1 is SEHNR and CDR2 is FQNEAQ in the germline V gene (reference sequence). CDR3 sequence reads: CASSLRRGLHF. In DNA form, the CDR3 reads TGTGCCAGCAGCTTAAGGAGGGGACTCCACTTT.

The rearrangement joins TRBV2 to TRBJ1-2; the match to TRBD1 covers 10 bases. Trimming removed 5 bases from V and 8 bases from J; junction bases left unmatched: 8. The CDR3 length is 14 residues. The germline V gene encodes CDR1 SNHLY and CDR2 FYNNEI. Written as DNA, the CDR3 is TGTGCCAGCAGTTCGACAGGGGGCGCGCGGGGCTACACCTTC. Translated: CASSSTGGARGYTF.

The rearrangement uses TRBV5-6 and TRBJ2-1, with a tentative D call TRBD1 (5 bases). The CDR3 spans 16 residues. Germline lookup yields CDR1 SGHDT and CDR2 YYEEEE. Trimming stripped 4 bases from V and 0 bases from J, with 14 bases between. The CDR3 reads CASSPGILSSYNEQFF. CDR3 in DNA: TGTGCCAGCAGCCCAGGGATCCTGAGCTCCTACAATGAGCAGTTCTTC.

This clone was observed a handful of times. The genes are TRBV28 and TRBJ1-2; D remains ambiguous. Trimming stripped 7 bases from V and 4 bases from J, with 13 bases between. CDR3 length: 13 amino acids. The germline CDR1 and CDR2 sequences are MDHEN and SYDVKM. CDR3 nucleotide sequence: TGTGCCAGCACCCGGATTAGCACCTATGGCTACACCTTC. Amino acids: CASTRISTYGYTF.

The chain links TRBV6-5 to TRBJ1-5, with D perhaps TRBD1 (5 bases). Germline CDR1 MNHEY, CDR2 SVGAGI. This CDR3 has 16 amino acids. Trimming left V 0 bases short and J 3 bases short, with 12 bases between. The CDR3 sequence: CASSYSGSGLNQPQHF. The CDR3 DNA reads as TGTGCCAGCAGTTACTCGGGGTCAGGGCTCAATCAGCCCCAGCATTTT.

This clone was detected only a few times. CDR3 loop: CASSLWRQSSYNSPLHF. The CDR3 region has the DNA TGTGCCAGCAGTTTATGGAGACAGAGCTCCTATAATTCACCCCTCCACTTT. The chain uses TRBV27 and TRBJ1-6, with a possible D match to TRBD1 (5 bases). Germline V gives CDR1 MNHEY, CDR2 SMNVEV (reference sequence). The V and J ends lost 1 base and 0 bases respectively, with 10 bases between them. CDR3 length equals 17 residues.

The chain joins TRBV5-1 to TRBJ2-5; D not certain. The DNA end lines up better with TRBJ2-7; the J call may be wrong. CDR1 SGHRS and CDR2 YFSETQ come from the germline V gene. There are 12 residues in the CDR3. The CDR3 is CASGSPTYEQYF. CDR3 coding DNA: TGCGCCAGCGGCTCCCCCACCTACGAGCAGTACTTC.

The chain joins TRBV7-9 to TRBJ2-6; tentative D call: TRBD2 (6 bases). Germline V lookup: CDR1 SEHNR, CDR2 FQNEAQ (reference sequence). V lost 7 bases and J 0 bases, leaving 10 bases between the germline ends. The CDR3 is 15 residues long. The DNA of the CDR3 is TGTGCCAGCATAGGAGGGTCCTCTGGGGCCAACGTCCTGACTTTC. It translates to CASIGGSSGANVLTF.

This clone has more than one count but fewer than ten. This rearrangement joins TRBV7-9 to TRBJ2-1; the match to TRBD2 covers 12 bases. The CDR3 has 15 residues. Germline trimming cut 5 bases from V and 5 bases from J; bases unmatched to any gene: 4. Germline CDR1 is SEHNR and CDR2 is FQNEAQ (reference sequence). The chain's CDR3 is CASSLRTSGDNEQFF. The CDR3 DNA sequence: TGTGCCAGCAGCCTTCGGACTAGCGGGGACAATGAGCAGTTCTTC.

V is TRBV2 and J is TRBJ1-3; D gene uncertain. CDR3 length equals 14 residues. Germline V gives CDR1 SNHLY, CDR2 FYNNEI. V lost 3 bases, J lost 11 bases, and 17 bases lay in between. The CDR3 sequence: CASSEGGYSRPIYF. The CDR3 DNA reads TGTGCCAGCAGTGAGGGAGGGTATAGTCGGCCCATATATTTT.

This chain links TRBV27 with TRBJ1-1, with unresolved D. Trimming stripped 4 bases from V and 5 bases from J, with 11 bases between. The CDR3 runs to 13 residues. Looked up from germline, CDR1 is MNHEY and CDR2 is SMNVEV (reference sequence). The CDR3 region is CASSYDKVTEAFF. The CDR3 region has the DNA TGTGCCAGCAGTTACGACAAAGTAACTGAAGCTTTCTTT.

This chain joins TRBV29-1 and TRBJ2-7; TRBD1 might be the D (6 bases). The CDR3 sequence is 12 residues long. Per germline, CDR1 SQVTM and CDR2 ANQGSEA. The V end was cut by 6 bases, the J end by 5 bases, with 14 bases between. For the CDR3, the DNA is TGCAGCGTCTATAGGGCAGGGGACGAGCAGTACTTC. It encodes CSVYRAGDEQYF.

This clone was observed a single time. At the DNA level, this CDR3 is encoded by other sequences in the same sample as well. The J gene is TRBJ1-1, the V gene TRBV29-1; D unresolved. There are 14 residues in the CDR3. Trimming removed 1 base at V and 3 bases at J, with 12 bases between. The germline CDR1 and CDR2 sequences are SQVTM and ANQGSEA. CDR3 in amino acids: CSVEVPGTHTEAFF. The DNA of the CDR3 is TGCAGCGTTGAAGTACCGGGTACCCACACTGAAGCTTTCTTT. The whole variable domain, filled in from reference TRBV29-1 and TRBJ1-1, reads SAVISQKPSRDICQRGTSLTIQCQVDSQVTMMFWYRQQPGQSLTLIATANQGSEATYESGFVIDKFPISRPNLTFSTLTVSNMSPEDSSIYLCSVEVPGTHTEAFFGQGTRLTVV.

In this sample, this clone turned up a few times. The genes are TRBV6-6 and TRBJ1-1; 7 positions match TRBD1. The CDR3 is 14 amino acids. With V trimmed by 6 bases and J by 10 bases, 14 bases remained unmatched. Per germline, CDR1 MNHNY and CDR2 SVGAGI (reference sequence). DNA for the CDR3: TGTGCCAGCAGCGAAGGGGGCCGGATTTCGGGAGCTTTCTTT. Translation: CASSEGGRISGAFF.

The rearrangement uses TRBV7-9 and TRBJ2-7; 8 bases match TRBD1. Per the germline V gene, CDR1 is SEHNR and CDR2 is FQNEAQ (reference sequence). V was clipped by 3 bases and J by 4 bases; unmatched bases: 20. The CDR3 has 19 residues. The CDR3 DNA sequence: TGTGCCAGCAGCTTGGATGGGGGGACAGGAGGCTTCTACCGATACGAGCAGTACTTC. Protein: CASSLDGGTGGFYRYEQYF.

The chain has TRBV18 and TRBJ1-1; D is ambiguous. This CDR3 spans 14 amino acids. Germline V lookup: CDR1 KGHSH, CDR2 LQKENI. The V gene lost 1 base and the J gene lost 1 base, with 7 bases spanning the gap. CDR3 in amino acids: CASSPQTANTEAFF. The CDR3, as DNA: TGTGCCAGCTCACCACAAACAGCGAACACTGAAGCTTTCTTT.

The V gene is TRBV7-2, the J gene TRBJ2-1; TRBD2 is a possible D gene (6 bases). CDR1 and CDR2 (germline): SGHTA, FQGNSA. Trimming removed 3 bases from V and 8 bases from J, with 14 bases in between. This CDR3 is 14 amino acids long. The CDR3, as DNA: TGTGCCAGCAGCTTGGAGGGAGGTGTTTATGAGCAGTTCTTC. Its protein product is CASSLEGGVYEQFF.

This chain connects TRBV7-2 to TRBJ1-1; D ambiguous. Germline assignment: CDR1 SGHTA and CDR2 FQGNSA. Trimming stripped 2 bases from V and 5 bases from J, with 9 bases between. This CDR3 contains 13 residues. The CDR3 protein is CASSLLGNTEAFF. CDR3 nucleotides: TGTGCCAGCAGCTTACTCGGGAATACTGAAGCTTTCTTT.

The V gene is TRBV7-9, the J gene TRBJ2-7; D may be TRBD1 (6 bases). CDR1 and CDR2 from the germline V gene are SEHNR and FQNEAQ (reference sequence). V lost 4 bases, J lost 2 bases, and 18 bases lay in between. CDR3 size: 16 residues. The CDR3 bases are TGTGCCAGCAGCTCATCAGGACAGCCCTTCCCCTACGAGCAGTACTTC. Protein: CASSSSGQPFPYEQYF.

This chain uses TRBV2 with TRBJ2-7; 7 bases align to TRBD1. Germline values: CDR1 SNHLY, CDR2 FYNNEI. V trimming: 5 bases; J trimming: 3 bases; junction bases outside the gene matches: 4. The CDR3 sequence is 13 residues long. The CDR3 nucleotides are TGTGCCAGCAGTTCGACAGGGCGCTACGAGCAGTACTTC. Translating it yields CASSSTGRYEQYF.